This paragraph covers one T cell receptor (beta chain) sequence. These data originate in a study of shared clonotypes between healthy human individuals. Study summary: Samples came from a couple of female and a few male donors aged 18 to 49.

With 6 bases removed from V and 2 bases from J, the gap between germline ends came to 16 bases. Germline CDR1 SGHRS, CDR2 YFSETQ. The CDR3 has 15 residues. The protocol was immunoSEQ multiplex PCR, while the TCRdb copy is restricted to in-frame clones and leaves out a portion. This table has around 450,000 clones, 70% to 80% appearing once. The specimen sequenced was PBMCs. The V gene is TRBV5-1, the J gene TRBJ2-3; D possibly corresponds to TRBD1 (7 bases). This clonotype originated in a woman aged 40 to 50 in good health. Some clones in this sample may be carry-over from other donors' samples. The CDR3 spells CASTPSGGFTDTQYF. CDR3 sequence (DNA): TGCGCCAGCACCCCCTCAGGGGGGTTCACAGATACGCAGTATTTT.